What follows is one TCR beta chain and its context. Its specificity is unknown. The entry originates in a study of monozygotic twins with inflammatory bowel disease. Collection of a roughly 2.3 ml blood sample took place per donor. The study, taken as a whole, reports: The inverse Simpson measure of TCRbeta diversity was lower in IBD patients than in healthy co-twins.

cDNA was produced in eight separate reactions per sample. Using the 5' RACE reads, TCRdb records one entry per CDR3 protein without DNA. Listed are 150,000 to 200,000 distinct CDR3 sequences; approximately 7.4% falls within the top ten. The CDR3 has 16 amino acids. The germline gives CDR1 SGHDN, CDR2 FVKESK. V gene TRBV14 combines with J gene TRBJ2-5; as DNA is missing, the TRBD1 call by TCRdb cannot be tested. Sequencing used blood. The receptor was derived from a human donor with ulcerative colitis or Crohn's disease, or a healthy co-twin of an affected twin (not recorded which). The CDR3: CASSITARSSGETQYF.